The 22 T cell receptor beta chains presented below share a single source sample, sequenced in a study of blood T cell repertoires in COVID-19. Libraries were prepared by immunoSEQ multiplex PCR; TCRdb keeps only in-frame clonotypes and omits some of them. Of roughly 350,000 clones in the sample, 87% were seen once. What was sequenced was peripheral blood. These receptor sequences come from a woman between 45 and 60 years old with COVID-19, enrolled during active disease.

CDR3 residues: CASADAGTSGYAYEQYF. CDR3 DNA: TGCGCCAGCGCCGACGCAGGGACTAGCGGGTATGCCTACGAGCAGTACTTC. The chain uses TRBV10-1 and TRBJ2-7; the match to TRBD2 covers 12 bases. The CDR3 is 17 residues long. Germline CDR1 WNHNN, CDR2 SYGVQD (reference sequence). Germline trimming cut 8 bases from V and 2 bases from J; bases unmatched to any gene: 13.

The chain recombines TRBV7-2 with TRBJ2-7, with a possible D match to TRBD2 (6 bases). Germline CDR1 reads SGHTA; CDR2 reads FQGNSA. The ends were cut back, 5 bases at V and 0 bases at J, with 17 bases in the middle. The CDR3 loop spans 16 amino acids. CDR3 loop: CASSPRAGLSSYEQYF. Written as DNA, the CDR3 is TGTGCCAGCAGCCCTAGGGCGGGGCTCAGCTCCTACGAGCAGTACTTC.

DNA for the CDR3: TGTGCCACCAGCAGAACTAGCGACAATGAGCAGTTCTTC. The encoded protein is CATSRTSDNEQFF. The chain combines TRBV15 with TRBJ2-1; 7 nucleotides match TRBD2. Unmatched junction bases numbered 0, after V lost 2 bases and J lost 5 bases. CDR1 and CDR2 (germline): LNHNV, YYDKDF (reference sequence). There are 13 residues in the CDR3.

This chain joins TRBV27 and TRBJ2-1; TRBD2 might be the D (6 bases). With 4 bases removed from V and 3 bases from J, the gap between germline ends came to 10 bases. CDR3 length: 14 residues. From germline, CDR1 is MNHEY and CDR2 SMNVEV (reference sequence). The CDR3 DNA reads as TGTGCCAGCAGTTATGGGGGAGGCTACAATGAGCAGTTCTTC. Its translation is CASSYGGGYNEQFF.

This clone has a handful of counts. V gene TRBV18 combines with J gene TRBJ1-1; possibly TRBD1 for D (6 bases). V lost 3 bases, J lost 1 base, and 12 bases lay in between. Looked up from germline, CDR1 is KGHSH and CDR2 is LQKENI. CDR3 length: 15 residues. The CDR3 coding sequence is TGTGCCAGCTCACCGATTCAGGGGAGGAACACTGAAGCTTTCTTT. As protein: CASSPIQGRNTEAFF.

V is TRBV19 and J is TRBJ2-1; 9 bases line up with TRBD1. The CDR3 is 15 amino acids. Germline-derived CDR1 and CDR2 are LNHDA and SQIVND (reference sequence). Trimming removed 1 base from V and 8 bases from J; junction bases left unmatched: 6. The CDR3 here is CASSIGQGGYDEQFF. CDR3 sequence (DNA): TGTGCCAGTAGTATAGGACAGGGGGGATACGATGAGCAGTTCTTC.

This clone was seen more than once but under ten times. V and J are TRBV19 and TRBJ2-5; 8 nucleotides agree with TRBD1. With 4 bases clipped from V and 5 bases from J, the junction kept 24 bases outside the gene matches. This CDR3 spans 20 amino acids. The germline V gene encodes CDR1 LNHDA and CDR2 SQIVND (reference sequence). CDR3: CASSKTGTGRGLSTRETQYF. CDR3 sequence (DNA): TGTGCCAGTAGTAAAACTGGTACCGGCAGGGGGCTTTCAACACGGGAGACCCAGTACTTC.

The chain joins TRBV3-1 (or the pseudogene TRBV3-2) to TRBJ2-6, with D unresolved. Trimming left V 1 base short and J 0 bases short, with 13 bases between. The germline V gene encodes CDR1 LGHDT and CDR2 YNNKEL (reference sequence). The CDR3 length is 18 residues. CDR3 protein: CASSQGWQVSSGANVLTF. The CDR3 region has the DNA TGTGCCAGCAGCCAAGGTTGGCAGGTCAGCTCTGGGGCCAACGTCCTGACTTTC.

The CDR3 sequence: CASSQGGSSYNSPLHF. Here the CDR3 DNA reads TGCGCCAGCAGCCAAGGCGGGAGCTCCTATAATTCACCCCTCCACTTT. The chain has TRBV4-1 and TRBJ1-6; D ambiguous. Germline CDR1 is MGHRA and CDR2 is YSYEKL. V was pared by 1 base and J by 0 bases, with 7 bases between. The CDR3 covers 16 residues.

The chain links TRBV28 to TRBJ1-1; 7 nucleotides match TRBD1. The CDR3 length is 14 residues. CDR1 is MDHEN, CDR2 SYDVKM, per germline. With 8 bases clipped from V and 11 bases from J, the junction kept 17 bases outside the gene matches. CDR3 loop: CASASPRDSRGAFF. The CDR3 coding sequence is TGTGCCAGCGCTTCCCCCAGGGACAGTAGAGGGGCTTTCTTT.

The chain couples TRBV19 to TRBJ2-5, with TRBD2 matching over 13 bases. The V segment lost 4 bases and the J segment 5 bases; nucleotides outside the gene matches: 7. The germline V gene encodes CDR1 LNHDA and CDR2 SQIVND (reference sequence). The CDR3 extends over 16 amino acids. The CDR3 here is CASSSRTSGSGETQYF. CDR3 in DNA: TGTGCCAGTAGTAGTCGGACTAGCGGGAGTGGTGAGACCCAGTACTTC.

The V and J genes are TRBV2 and TRBJ2-5, with TRBD2 matching over 9 bases. The CDR3 is 14 residues long. Germline trimming cut 5 bases from V and 2 bases from J; bases unmatched to any gene: 3. CDR1 and CDR2 from the germline V gene are SNHLY and FYNNEI. The CDR3 sequence is CASSPGLAQETQYF. The CDR3 DNA is TGTGCCAGCAGTCCTGGACTAGCGCAAGAGACCCAGTACTTC.

J is TRBJ2-7 and V is TRBV7-2; TRBD2 might be the D (6 bases). V gave up 5 bases and J gave up 2 bases, with 13 bases separating them. Germline CDR1 reads SGHTA; CDR2 reads FQGNSA. This CDR3 has 14 amino acids. The CDR3 sequence is CASSPRGTTYEQYF. The CDR3 nucleotides are TGTGCCAGCAGCCCCCGGGGGACGACCTACGAGCAGTACTTC.

The V gene is TRBV19, the J gene TRBJ1-2; 9 nucleotides agree with TRBD1. The CDR3 runs to 15 residues. Germline CDR1 and CDR2: LNHDA and SQIVND (reference sequence). V dropped 4 bases and J dropped 2; count of bases not matched to a gene: 5. In nucleotides, the CDR3 is TGTGCCAGTAGTACAGTTACAGGGGGCAACTATGGCTACACCTTC. Translating it yields CASSTVTGGNYGYTF.

The chain combines TRBV18 with TRBJ1-6, with TRBD1 matching 7 bases. The CDR3 extends over 16 amino acids. The junction had 8 bases not matched to a gene; V was cut back by 3 bases and J by 6 bases. CDR1 KGHSH and CDR2 LQKENI come from the germline V gene. CDR3 coding DNA: TGTGCCAGCTCACCTGGGACAGCCTGGCTTAATTCACCCCTCCACTTT. It specifies CASSPGTAWLNSPLHF.

V and J are TRBV2 and TRBJ2-1, with TRBD1 matching 9 bases. This CDR3 region has 15 residues. Germline loops: CDR1 SNHLY, CDR2 FYNNEI. Trimming at V came to 7 bases and at J to 0 bases, leaving 4 bases not matched to a gene. This chain's CDR3 is CASKGGQGSYNEQFF. CDR3 DNA: TGTGCCAGCAAGGGGGGACAGGGCTCCTACAATGAGCAGTTCTTC.

The chain links TRBV6-5 to TRBJ1-2; 10 positions match TRBD1. Germline-derived CDR1 and CDR2 are MNHEY and SVGAGI. The CDR3 consists of 14 residues. Trimming at V came to 2 bases and at J to 12 bases, leaving 9 bases not matched to a gene. The CDR3 region is CASSYQGQGSAHTF. The CDR3 coding sequence is TGTGCCAGCAGTTACCAGGGACAGGGGTCAGCCCACACCTTC.

V is TRBV15 and J is TRBJ2-3; 9 bases align to TRBD2. There are 16 residues in the CDR3. Germline V gives CDR1 LNHNV, CDR2 YYDKDF (reference sequence). J gave up 1 base and V 5 bases, and 7 bases lay outside the gene matches. In nucleotides, the CDR3 is TGTGCCACCAGCTCCTTAGCGGGAGATGGCACAGATACGCAGTATTTT. It is translated as CATSSLAGDGTDTQYF. Filled out from reference TRBV15 and TRBJ2-3, the complete variable domain reads DAMVIQNPRYQVTQFGKPVTLSCSQTLNHNVMYWYQQKSSQAPKLLFHYYDKDFNNEADTPDNFQSRRPNTSFCFLDIRSPGLGDTAMYLCATSSLAGDGTDTQYFGPGTRLTVL.

The chain joins TRBV5-5 to TRBJ1-1; 7 nucleotides match TRBD1. The CDR3 covers 17 residues. V shed 3 bases, J shed 4 bases, and the junction held 15 bases outside the gene matches. The germline CDR1 and CDR2 sequences are SGHKS and YYEKEE (reference sequence). The CDR3 region is CASSSRLPRTGLTEAFF. CDR3 coding DNA: TGTGCCAGCAGCTCCCGTTTGCCTCGGACAGGTCTCACTGAAGCTTTCTTT. Complete variable domain (other parts from reference TRBV5-5 and TRBJ1-1): DAGVTQSPTHLIKTRGQQVTLRCSPISGHKSVSWYQQVLGQGPQFIFQYYEKEERGRGNFPDRFSARQFPNYSSELNVNALLLGDSALYLCASSSRLPRTGLTEAFFGQGTRLTVV.

This chain links TRBV7-9 with TRBJ2-2; 7 nucleotides agree with TRBD2. Germline lookup yields CDR1 SEHNR and CDR2 FQNEAQ (reference sequence). CDR3 length: 14 residues. The V and J ends lost 3 bases and 6 bases, in that order; junction bases with no gene match: 4. In DNA, the CDR3 is TGTGCCAGCAGCTTTGGACTAGGTCCCGGGGAGCTGTTTTTT. Its translation is CASSFGLGPGELFF.

V is TRBV18 and J is TRBJ2-7; a weak D match, TRBD1 (6 bases). Trimming removed 3 bases from V and 0 bases from J, with 15 bases in between. The CDR3 sequence is 16 residues long. Germline V gives CDR1 KGHSH, CDR2 LQKENI. The CDR3 DNA sequence: TGTGCCAGCTCACCTGGACAGCGAACCCACTCCTACGAGCAGTACTTC. It yields the protein CASSPGQRTHSYEQYF.

In this sample, this clone turned up once. The J gene is TRBJ2-1, the V gene TRBV5-4; D is unclear. The CDR3 contains 12 residues. Trimming stripped 0 bases from V and 13 bases from J, with 11 bases between. Germline CDR1 reads SGHNT; CDR2 reads YYREEE (reference sequence). The CDR3 spells CASSLDPSRQFF. The CDR3 DNA reads as TGTGCCAGCAGCTTGGATCCCTCTAGACAGTTCTTC. The full variable domain, in which reference TRBV5-4 and TRBJ2-1 provide the parts outside the CDR3, is ETGVTQSPTHLIKTRGQQVTLRCSSQSGHNTVSWYQQALGQGPQFIFQYYREEENGRGNFPPRFSGLQFPNYSSELNVNALELDDSALYLCASSLDPSRQFFGPGTRLTVL.